Following are 30 T cell receptor beta chains from one sample sequenced in a study of cytomegalovirus exposure and HLA in healthy donors. Vbeta (60) and Jbeta (13) primers were used in the PCR. The protocol was immunoSEQ multiplex PCR, while the TCRdb copy is restricted to in-frame clones and leaves out a portion. The sample lists 76,000 or so clones, around 70% occurring once. Sequencing input: PBMCs. The receptor source for this set is a woman between 35 and 50 years old in good health and CMV-seropositive.

This clone appeared a few times. This chain joins TRBV5-4 and TRBJ1-3, with D uncertain. V was trimmed by 4 bases and J by 1 base, leaving 18 bases between them. The CDR3 loop spans 17 amino acids. The germline V gene encodes CDR1 SGHNT and CDR2 YYREEE (reference sequence). CDR3 bases: TGTGCCAGCAGCACCACCGGGTCCAATCCATCTGGAAACACCATATATTTT. Protein: CASSTTGSNPSGNTIYF.

This clone was recorded only once. The chain links TRBV5-1 to TRBJ2-7; 11 bases line up with TRBD2. The CDR3 covers 16 residues. The V gene end was trimmed by 4 bases and the J gene end by 6 bases; junction bases not matched to a gene: 12. Germline V gene lookup returns CDR1 SGHRS and CDR2 YFSETQ. CDR3 nucleotides: TGCGCCAGCAGCCTACCATCTACTAGCGGGGGTATCGAGCAGTACTTC. Translating gives CASSLPSTSGGIEQYF.

V usage is TRBV7-2 and J usage is TRBJ1-3, with D possibly matching TRBD1 (5 bases). Germline CDR1 and CDR2: SGHTA and FQGNSA. This CDR3 is 17 amino acids long. The germline V and J ends were trimmed by 1 base and 4 bases, with 17 bases remaining between them. CDR3 coding DNA: TGTGCCAGCAGCTTAGTAGGGGCGAGATTACTAGGAAACACCATATATTTT. Translating it yields CASSLVGARLLGNTIYF.

The sample holds a few counts of this clone. The chain links TRBV18 to TRBJ1-5; possibly TRBD1 for D (5 bases). The CDR3 has 17 amino acids. V was pared by 4 bases and J by 7 bases, with 23 bases between. Germline CDR1 reads KGHSH; CDR2 reads LQKENI. The CDR3 region is CASSRDSPGQGTQPQHF. The CDR3 coding sequence is TGTGCCAGCTCACGAGATAGTCCCGGGCAGGGAACCCAGCCCCAGCATTTT.

This clone was seen more than once but under ten times. This chain uses TRBV15 with TRBJ1-5; possibly TRBD1 for D (5 bases). Germline V gives CDR1 LNHNV, CDR2 YYDKDF (reference sequence). V dropped 0 bases and J dropped 1 base, with 7 bases sitting between them. The CDR3 has 15 residues. CDR3 protein: CATSRERGSNQPQHF. As DNA, the CDR3 is TGTGCCACCAGCAGAGAACGGGGGAGCAATCAGCCCCAGCATTTT.

This clone was counted a few times. The V gene is TRBV10-2, the J gene TRBJ1-6; D gene uncertain. Trimming took 7 bases from V and 5 from J, leaving 15 bases between them. Germline V gene sequence: CDR1 WSHSY, CDR2 SAAADI. The CDR3 is 15 residues long. CDR3 bases: TGCGCCAGCACCAACGGGGAGGGCAATAATTCACCCCTCCACTTT. Translated: CASTNGEGNNSPLHF.

The rearrangement uses TRBV19 and TRBJ1-5, with TRBD1 matching over 8 bases. Trimming at V came to 5 bases and at J to 5 bases, leaving 8 bases not matched to a gene. CDR1 is LNHDA, CDR2 SQIVND, per germline (reference sequence). The CDR3 covers 15 residues. This CDR3 is CASSSNSGGDQPQHF. In nucleotides, the CDR3 is TGTGCCAGTAGTTCTAATTCAGGGGGCGATCAGCCCCAGCATTTT. The entire variable domain, with the rest obtained from reference TRBV19 and TRBJ1-5, is as follows: DGGITQSPKYLFRKEGQNVTLSCEQNLNHDAMYWYRQDPGQGLRLIYYSQIVNDFQKGDIAEGYSVSREKKESFPLTVTSAQKNPTAFYLCASSSNSGGDQPQHFGDGTRLSIL.

The V and J genes are TRBV7-3 and TRBJ1-6, with a weak D call TRBD1 (6 bases). CDR1 and CDR2 from the germline V gene are SGHTA and FQGTGA. Between the trimmed V and J ends, which lost 0 bases and 6 bases, there was a span of 9 bases. CDR3 length: 15 amino acids. Here the CDR3 reads CASSLTSDSNSPLHF. As DNA, the CDR3 is TGTGCCAGCAGCTTAACGTCGGACAGTAATTCACCCCTCCACTTT. The variable domain in full, completed from reference TRBV7-3 and TRBJ1-6, reads GAGVSQTPSNKVTEKGKYVELRCDPISGHTALYWYRQSLGQGPEFLIYFQGTGAADDSGLPNDRFFAVRPEGSVSTLKIQRTERGDSAVYLCASSLTSDSNSPLHFGNGTRLTVT.

V and J are TRBV4-1 and TRBJ2-7, with 10 bases matching TRBD2. V was clipped by 1 base and J by 2 bases; unmatched bases: 11. The CDR3 is made up of 18 amino acids. In germline, CDR1 is MGHRA, CDR2 YSYEKL. The CDR3 DNA reads as TGCGCCAGCAGCCAAGGAGGCCAGATAGCGGGAGGAGCCTACGAGCAGTACTTC. Translating it yields CASSQGGQIAGGAYEQYF.

The genes are TRBV5-1 and TRBJ1-1, with 8 bases fitting TRBD1. The germline CDR1 and CDR2 sequences are SGHRS and YFSETQ. The CDR3 sequence is 16 residues long. The junction had 8 bases not matched to a gene; V was cut back by 1 base and J by 3 bases. This CDR3 reads CASSLSLTGADTEAFF. CDR3 DNA sequence: TGCGCCAGCAGCTTGTCCCTGACAGGGGCCGACACTGAAGCTTTCTTT.

This sequence joins TRBV4-1 and TRBJ1-2; tentative D call: TRBD1 (6 bases). CDR1 is MGHRA, CDR2 YSYEKL, per germline. The CDR3 totals 16 residues. V lost 2 bases and J 1 base, leaving 14 bases between the germline ends. The CDR3 spells CASSQPRQDLNYGYTF. The CDR3, as DNA: TGCGCCAGCAGCCAACCCCGACAGGATCTTAACTATGGCTACACCTTC.

This clone was seen a handful of times. The CDR3, as DNA: TGTGCCAGCAGCTTATCCCAAAACACTGAAGCTTTCTTT. This translates into CASSLSQNTEAFF. This sequence joins TRBV7-3 and TRBJ1-1; D not resolved. Germline assignment: CDR1 SGHTA and CDR2 FQGTGA. This CDR3 contains 13 residues. V lost 2 bases to trimming and J lost 2 bases, with 6 bases between them.

The CDR3 DNA sequence: TGTGCCAGTAGTAATTGGCTTTCCACCTCCCCTAGCAATCAGCCCCAGCATTTT. Its translation: CASSNWLSTSPSNQPQHF. The chain couples TRBV19 to TRBJ1-5; no clear D gene. Germline CDR1 LNHDA, CDR2 SQIVND (reference sequence). There are 18 residues in the CDR3. V was clipped by 4 bases and J by 0 bases, with 19 bases between them.

Turning to this clone: The CDR3 carries no conserved terminal phenylalanine or tryptophan, so it likely arises from a read error. This chain connects TRBV28 to TRBJ1-5, with D uncertain. Germline CDR1 and CDR2: MDHEN and SYDVKM. The CDR3 consists of 13 residues. The V end lost 5 bases, the J end lost 7 bases, and 12 bases lay between the germline ends. The CDR3 loop reads CASSPTLGQPQHV. Here the CDR3 DNA reads TGTGCCAGCAGTCCCACCCTTGGGCAGCCCCAGCATGTT.

This chain uses TRBV7-8 with TRBJ1-2; D unresolved. CDR1 and CDR2 from the germline V gene are SGHVS and FQNEAQ. CDR3 length: 15 amino acids. V dropped 4 bases and J dropped 4 bases, with 16 bases sitting between them. The CDR3 DNA follows: TGTGCCAGCAGCTCAACGTCTGGGAGATTCTATGGCTACACCTTC. Its protein product is CASSSTSGRFYGYTF.

V gene TRBV5-1 combines with J gene TRBJ1-6; TRBD1 is a possible D gene (6 bases). With 0 bases removed from V and 7 bases from J, the gap between germline ends came to 11 bases. CDR1 SGHRS and CDR2 YFSETQ come from the germline V gene. CDR3 size: 15 residues. CDR3 DNA: TGCGCCAGCAGCTTGGACAGGGTAGAAAATTCACCCCTCCACTTT. Its protein product is CASSLDRVENSPLHF.

The V and J genes are TRBV28 and TRBJ2-2; possible D gene TRBD2, 5 bases. Germline assignment: CDR1 MDHEN and CDR2 SYDVKM. V was clipped by 6 bases and J by 7 bases, with 24 bases between them. CDR3 length: 17 amino acids. For the CDR3, the DNA is TGTGCCAGCAGGGTCACCGTGTCTCATCTTCGGGGCGGGGAGCTGTTTTTT. Translated, it gives CASRVTVSHLRGGELFF.

The chain recombines TRBV6-1 with TRBJ1-2; possible D gene TRBD1, 6 bases. Between the trimmed V and J ends, which lost 6 bases and 0 bases, there was a span of 11 bases. CDR3 size: 14 residues. Germline V gives CDR1 MNHNS, CDR2 SASEGT. CDR3: CASSRDTSNYGYTF. The CDR3 DNA is TGTGCCAGCAGCCGGGACACCTCTAACTATGGCTACACCTTC.

The chain has TRBV11-3 and TRBJ2-2, with 11 bases matching TRBD1. The CDR3 runs 15 residues. The V and J ends lost 6 bases and 4 bases, in that order; junction bases with no gene match: 4. Per germline, CDR1 SGHNT and CDR2 YENEEA. The CDR3 here is CASRGGTGGTGELFF. The CDR3 DNA reads as TGTGCCAGCAGGGGAGGGACAGGGGGCACCGGGGAGCTGTTTTTT.

The rearrangement links TRBV7-2 to TRBJ1-5; 9 nucleotides align to TRBD1. CDR3 length: 14 residues. The germline gives CDR1 SGHTA, CDR2 FQGNSA. V lost 5 bases and J lost 3; bases outside the gene matches: 2. The CDR3 bases are TGTGCCAGCAGCCGGGACAGGGTCAATCAGCCCCAGCATTTT. It translates to CASSRDRVNQPQHF.

The rearrangement links TRBV7-2 to TRBJ1-1; no clear D. Germline assignment: CDR1 SGHTA and CDR2 FQGNSA. This CDR3 region has 12 residues. V lost 4 bases, J lost 10 bases, and 13 bases lay in between. The CDR3 region is CASSSQLMRAFF. Written as DNA, the CDR3 is TGTGCCAGCAGCTCGCAACTAATGAGAGCTTTCTTT.

The V and J genes are TRBV10-3 and TRBJ2-1; D is perhaps TRBD1 (6 bases). CDR3 size: 12 residues. Per germline, CDR1 ENHRY and CDR2 SYGVKD. Trimming pared 5 bases from V and 6 bases from J, leaving 8 bases between. As DNA, the CDR3 is TGTGCCATCAGTTGGGACATCAATGAGCAGTTCTTC. The encoded protein is CAISWDINEQFF.

The chain joins TRBV7-9 to TRBJ2-7; 8 bases match TRBD2. V shed 9 bases and J 0 bases; nucleotides not matched to a gene: 4. CDR3 length equals 13 residues. Germline V gene lookup returns CDR1 SEHNR and CDR2 FQNEAQ (reference sequence). DNA of the CDR3: TGTGCCAGTGGCGGGGGGCTCTCCTACGAGCAGTACTTC. Translation: CASGGGLSYEQYF.

This clone was detected a few times. The genes are TRBV6-6 and TRBJ2-5; the match to TRBD1 covers 9 bases. The CDR3 is 15 amino acids. The junction had 7 bases not matched to a gene; V was cut back by 4 bases and J by 4 bases. From germline, CDR1 is MNHNY and CDR2 SVGAGI (reference sequence). The CDR3 DNA reads TGTGCCAGCAGTTCGAGAGTGGACAGGGGAGAGACCCAGTACTTC. Protein: CASSSRVDRGETQYF.

This chain links TRBV7-8 with TRBJ1-2; 9 bases match TRBD1. The CDR3 is made up of 14 amino acids. Per the germline V gene, CDR1 is SGHVS and CDR2 is FQNEAQ. V shed 0 bases, J shed 4 bases, and the junction held 0 bases outside the gene matches. CDR3 coding DNA: TGTGCCAGCAGCTTAGCGACAGGGGGCTATGGCTACACCTTC. This translates into CASSLATGGYGYTF.

The V call is TRBV5-1, the J call TRBJ1-1; no definite D call. The CDR3 contains 13 residues. Trimming removed 1 base from V and 4 bases from J, with 8 bases in between. The germline CDR1 and CDR2 sequences are SGHRS and YFSETQ. The CDR3 loop is CASSLSRVTEAFF. In DNA, the CDR3 is TGCGCCAGCAGCTTGTCGAGGGTCACTGAAGCTTTCTTT. Variable domain in full (rest from reference TRBV5-1 and TRBJ1-1): KAGVTQTPRYLIKTRGQQVTLSCSPISGHRSVSWYQQTPGQGLQFLFEYFSETQRNKGNFPGRFSGRQFSNSRSEMNVSTLELGDSALYLCASSLSRVTEAFFGQGTRLTVV.

The chain recombines TRBV15 with TRBJ1-3; D gene unclear. Trimming took off 1 base at V and 0 bases at J, with 10 bases between the two ends. Germline CDR1 is LNHNV and CDR2 is YYDKDF (reference sequence). The CDR3 spans 16 residues. The DNA of the CDR3 is TGTGCCACCAGCAGAGGAGAACCCATCTCTGGAAACACCATATATTTT. This encodes CATSRGEPISGNTIYF.

The chain uses TRBV6-5 and TRBJ2-2; tentative D call: TRBD2 (5 bases). Germline CDR1 and CDR2: MNHEY and SVGAGI. V lost 7 bases and J 3 bases, leaving 12 bases between the germline ends. CDR3 length: 14 residues. The CDR3 loop is CASMRSGYTGELFF. The CDR3 DNA reads as TGTGCCAGCATGAGAAGCGGTTACACCGGGGAGCTGTTTTTT.

The V gene is TRBV29-1, the J gene TRBJ1-1; D perhaps matches TRBD1 (5 bases). This CDR3 has 13 residues. Between the trimmed V and J ends, which lost 3 bases and 6 bases, there was a span of 14 bases. Germline CDR1 and CDR2: SQVTM and ANQGSEA. CDR3 protein: CSVDNRGWAEAFF. In DNA form, the CDR3 reads TGCAGCGTTGATAATCGGGGGTGGGCTGAAGCTTTCTTT. Together with reference TRBV29-1 and TRBJ1-1, the CDR3 gives the full variable domain: SAVISQKPSRDICQRGTSLTIQCQVDSQVTMMFWYRQQPGQSLTLIATANQGSEATYESGFVIDKFPISRPNLTFSTLTVSNMSPEDSSIYLCSVDNRGWAEAFFGQGTRLTVV.

This chain links TRBV7-3 with TRBJ2-5, with TRBD1 matching over 10 bases. CDR3 size: 15 residues. The V gene end was trimmed by 5 bases and the J gene end by 5 bases; junction bases not matched to a gene: 8. CDR1 and CDR2 from the germline V gene are SGHTA and FQGTGA. The CDR3 protein is CASSPGTGAVETQYF. The CDR3 DNA is TGTGCCAGCAGCCCGGGGACAGGGGCAGTCGAGACCCAGTACTTC. Full variable domain (missing parts from reference TRBV7-3 and TRBJ2-5): GAGVSQTPSNKVTEKGKYVELRCDPISGHTALYWYRQSLGQGPEFLIYFQGTGAADDSGLPNDRFFAVRPEGSVSTLKIQRTERGDSAVYLCASSPGTGAVETQYFGPGTRLLVL.